Detailed here is one T cell receptor (beta chain). What it recognizes is unknown. V gave up 5 bases and J gave up 5 bases; unmatched junction bases: 9. The CDR3 length is 15 residues. Germline V lookup: CDR1 LNHDA, CDR2 SQIVND (reference sequence). These data come from a study of T-cell memory formation after mild COVID-19. Study details: Each donor largely had its own TCR clusters. Overall study findings and caveats: Cross-reactive memory appears to have joined, as suggested by some responding clones showing up in pre-infection memory. There was a balanced CD4/CD8 profile in clones contracting day 15 to 85, and later expanders leaned CD4+.

TCRdb fed the 5' RACE reads into MiXCR, producing one record per CDR3 protein. In the table there are some 270,000 distinct CDR3 sequences, about 16% of which are singletons. The chain uses TRBV19 and TRBJ2-3; 8 bases line up with TRBD2. This receptor was identified in an adult woman who had mild COVID-19 (a few samples of this study predate the infection). Cell type and time point are not known. The material sequenced was PBMCs or a T cell subset sorted from them (not recorded which). The CDR3 spells CASSLSGTSGDTQYF. The CDR3, as DNA: TGTGCCAGTAGTCTTTCTGGGACTAGTGGAGATACGCAGTATTTT.